The clone carrying this TCR beta chain was recorded many times. Unique molecular identifiers were incorporated during preparation of the TCRbeta library. TCRdb called the PCR reads again in MiXCR, with one record for every CDR3 protein. The sample gives 170,000 or so distinct CDR3 sequences, roughly 7.5% of which show up once; 3% to 3.5% is in the top ten. These data originate in a study of T-cell reconstitution after alpha-beta-depleted transplantation in children. Trimming cost V 5 bases and J 2 bases, with 11 bases left between them. This CDR3 comprises 14 residues. Germline V lookup: CDR1 SSHAT, CDR2 FNYEAQ (reference sequence).

This TCR was recovered from a human donor who donated a stem cell graft to a child with Wiskott-Aldrich syndrome. The rearrangement joins TRBV7-7 to TRBJ2-3; D is perhaps TRBD1 or TRBD2 (5 bases each). Sequenced here: PBMCs from the stem cell graft donor, sampled from the stem cell graft. CDR3 DNA: TGTGCCAGCAGCAACCGGGGCCTCACAGATACGCAGTATTTT. This translates into CASSNRGLTDTQYF.